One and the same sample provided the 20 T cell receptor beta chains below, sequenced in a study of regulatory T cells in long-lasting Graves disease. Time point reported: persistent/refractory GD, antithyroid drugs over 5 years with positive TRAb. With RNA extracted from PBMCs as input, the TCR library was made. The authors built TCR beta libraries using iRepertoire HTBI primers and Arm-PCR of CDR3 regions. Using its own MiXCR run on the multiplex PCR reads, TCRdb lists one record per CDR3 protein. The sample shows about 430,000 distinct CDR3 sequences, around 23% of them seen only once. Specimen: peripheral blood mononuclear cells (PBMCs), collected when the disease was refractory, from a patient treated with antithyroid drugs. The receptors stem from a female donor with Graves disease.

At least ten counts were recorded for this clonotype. CDR3: CASSDPGYQETQYF. The CDR3 nucleotides read TGTGCCAGCAGTGACCCCGGGTACCAAGAGACCCAGTACTTC. The V call is TRBV2, the J call TRBJ2-5, with no clear D. Trimming left V 3 bases short and J 0 bases short, with 8 bases between. The CDR3 extends over 14 amino acids. CDR1 and CDR2 (germline): SNHLY, FYNNEI. Full variable domain (remainder filled in from reference TRBV2 and TRBJ2-5): EPEVTQTPSHQVTQMGQEVILRCVPISNHLYFYWYRQILGQKVEFLVSFYNNEISEKSEIFDDQFSVERPDGSNFTLKIRSTKLEDSAMYFCASSDPGYQETQYFGPGTRLLVL.

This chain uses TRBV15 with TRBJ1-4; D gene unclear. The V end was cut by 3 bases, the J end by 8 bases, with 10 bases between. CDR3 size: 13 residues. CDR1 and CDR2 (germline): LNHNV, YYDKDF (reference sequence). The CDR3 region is CATSREPSEKLFF. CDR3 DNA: TGTGCCACCAGCAGGGAGCCTTCGGAAAAACTGTTTTTT.

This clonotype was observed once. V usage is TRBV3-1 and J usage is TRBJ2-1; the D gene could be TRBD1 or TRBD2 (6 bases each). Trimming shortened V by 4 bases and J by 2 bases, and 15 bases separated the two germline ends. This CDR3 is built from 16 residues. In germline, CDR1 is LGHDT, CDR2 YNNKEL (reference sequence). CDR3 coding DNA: TGTGCCAGCAGCCCAGCAATGGGGGGCACCTACAATGAGCAGTTCTTC. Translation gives CASSPAMGGTYNEQFF.

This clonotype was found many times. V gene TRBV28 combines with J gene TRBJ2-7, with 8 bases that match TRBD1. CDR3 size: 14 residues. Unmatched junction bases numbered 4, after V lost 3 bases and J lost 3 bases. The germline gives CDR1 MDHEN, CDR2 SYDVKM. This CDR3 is CASSFGQGYYEQYF. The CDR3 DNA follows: TGTGCCAGCAGTTTCGGACAGGGATACTACGAGCAGTACTTC.

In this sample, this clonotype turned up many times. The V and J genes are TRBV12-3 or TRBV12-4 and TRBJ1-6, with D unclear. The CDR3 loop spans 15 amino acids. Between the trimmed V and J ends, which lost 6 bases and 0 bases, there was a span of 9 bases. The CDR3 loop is CASSPLGSYNSPLHF. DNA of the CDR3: TGTGCCAGCAGCCCGCTGGGCTCCTATAATTCACCCCTCCACTTT.

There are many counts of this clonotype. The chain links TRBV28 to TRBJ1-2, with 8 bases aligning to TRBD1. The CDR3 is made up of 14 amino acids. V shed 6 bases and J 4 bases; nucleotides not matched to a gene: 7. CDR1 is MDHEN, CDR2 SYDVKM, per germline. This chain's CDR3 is CASSAGTGFYGYTF. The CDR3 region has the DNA TGTGCCAGCAGCGCTGGGACAGGCTTCTATGGCTACACCTTC.

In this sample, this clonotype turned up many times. The CDR3, as DNA: TGTGCCAGCAGTGAACCTCTAATCTACGAGCAGTACTTC. It translates to CASSEPLIYEQYF. This chain connects TRBV2 to TRBJ2-7; D is undetermined. The CDR3 length is 13 residues. Looked up from germline, CDR1 is SNHLY and CDR2 is FYNNEI. The V end lost 2 bases, the J end lost 3 bases, and 8 bases lay between the germline ends.

The CDR3 DNA reads as TGTGCCAGTAGTATCGGGACAGGGGGTATTCAGCCCCAGCATTTT. The encoded protein is CASSIGTGGIQPQHF. The rearrangement uses TRBV19 and TRBJ1-5, with 11 nucleotides matching TRBD1. Looked up from germline, CDR1 is LNHDA and CDR2 is SQIVND (reference sequence). V lost 3 bases and J lost 6; bases outside the gene matches: 4. This CDR3 is built from 15 residues.

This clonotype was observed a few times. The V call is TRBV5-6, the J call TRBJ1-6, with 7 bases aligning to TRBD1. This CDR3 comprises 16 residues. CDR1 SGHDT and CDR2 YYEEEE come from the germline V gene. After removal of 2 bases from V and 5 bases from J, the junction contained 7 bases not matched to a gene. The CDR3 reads CASSFAGTVNNSPLHF. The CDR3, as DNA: TGTGCCAGCAGCTTCGCCGGGACAGTCAATAATTCACCCCTCCACTTT.

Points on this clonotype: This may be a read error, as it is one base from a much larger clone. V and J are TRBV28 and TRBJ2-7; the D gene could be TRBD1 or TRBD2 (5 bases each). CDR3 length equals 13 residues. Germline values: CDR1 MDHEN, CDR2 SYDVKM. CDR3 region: CTSRDLVTYEQYF. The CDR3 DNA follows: TGTACCAGCAGGGACCTCGTAACCTACGAGCAGTACTTC.

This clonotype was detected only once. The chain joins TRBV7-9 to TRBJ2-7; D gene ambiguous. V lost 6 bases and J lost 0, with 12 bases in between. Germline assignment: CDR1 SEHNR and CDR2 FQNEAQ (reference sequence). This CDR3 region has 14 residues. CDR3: CASSSDASSYEQYF. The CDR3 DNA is TGTGCCAGCAGTTCGGACGCAAGCTCCTACGAGCAGTACTTC.

The chain's CDR3 is CASSTAGTGNSPLHF. DNA for the CDR3: TGTGCCAGCAGTACTGCCGGGACAGGGAATTCACCCCTCCACTTT. The chain joins TRBV28 to TRBJ1-6; the match to TRBD1 covers 9 bases. The CDR3 spans 15 residues. Per germline, CDR1 MDHEN and CDR2 SYDVKM. The V segment lost 5 bases and the J segment 7 bases; nucleotides outside the gene matches: 6. The variable domain in full, with the rest retrieved from reference TRBV28 and TRBJ1-6, is DVKVTQSSRYLVKRTGEKVFLECVQDMDHENMFWYRQDPGLGLRLIYFSYDVKMKEKGDIPEGYSVSREKKERFSLILESASTNQTSMYLCASSTAGTGNSPLHFGNGTRLTVT.

DNA for the CDR3: TGTGCCACCAGTGAGCCCTCGGCCACAGATACGCAGTATTTT. Translation: CATSEPSATDTQYF. This sequence joins TRBV24-1 and TRBJ2-3; no reliable D call. V was shortened by 4 bases and J by 2 bases, with 9 bases between the two germline ends. Germline values: CDR1 KGHDR, CDR2 SFDVKD. CDR3 size: 14 residues.

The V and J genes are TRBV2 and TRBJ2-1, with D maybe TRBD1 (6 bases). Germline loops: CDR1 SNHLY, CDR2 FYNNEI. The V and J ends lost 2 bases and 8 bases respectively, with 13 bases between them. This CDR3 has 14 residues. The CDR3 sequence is CASSESGTRDEQFF. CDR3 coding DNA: TGTGCCAGCAGTGAATCGGGGACACGGGATGAGCAGTTCTTC.

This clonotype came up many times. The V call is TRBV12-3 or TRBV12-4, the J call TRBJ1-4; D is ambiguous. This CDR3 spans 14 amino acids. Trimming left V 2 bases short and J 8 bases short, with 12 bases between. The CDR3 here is CASSLTESREKLFF. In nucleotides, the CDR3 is TGTGCCAGCAGTTTAACTGAATCGCGGGAAAAACTGTTTTTT.

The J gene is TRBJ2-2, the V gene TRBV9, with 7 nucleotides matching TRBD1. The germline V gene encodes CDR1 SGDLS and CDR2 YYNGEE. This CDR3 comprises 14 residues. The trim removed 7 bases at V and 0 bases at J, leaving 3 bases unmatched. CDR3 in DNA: TGTGCCAGCGGGGACAGCGCGAACACCGGGGAGCTGTTTTTT. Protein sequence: CASGDSANTGELFF.

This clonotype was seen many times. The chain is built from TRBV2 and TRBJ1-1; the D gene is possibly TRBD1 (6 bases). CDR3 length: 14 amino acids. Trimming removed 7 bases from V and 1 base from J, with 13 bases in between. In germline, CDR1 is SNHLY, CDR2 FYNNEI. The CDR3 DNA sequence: TGTGCCAGCAAACCGGGACACCGGAACACTGAAGCTTTCTTT. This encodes CASKPGHRNTEAFF.

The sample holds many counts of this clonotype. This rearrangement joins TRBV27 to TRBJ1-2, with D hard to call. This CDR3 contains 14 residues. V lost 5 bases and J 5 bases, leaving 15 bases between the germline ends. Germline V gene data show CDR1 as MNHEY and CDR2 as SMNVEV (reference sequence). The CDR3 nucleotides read TGTGCCAGCAGTCCTGGGAGTTTCGGGTATGGCTACACCTTC. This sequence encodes CASSPGSFGYGYTF.

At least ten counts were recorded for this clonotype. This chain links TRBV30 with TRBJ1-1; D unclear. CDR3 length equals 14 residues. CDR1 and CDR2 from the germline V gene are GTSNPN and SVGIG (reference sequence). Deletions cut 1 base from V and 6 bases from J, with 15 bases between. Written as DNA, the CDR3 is TGTGCCTGGAGTGCCCCCCAGACGGGCTCTGAAGCTTTCTTT. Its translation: CAWSAPQTGSEAFF.

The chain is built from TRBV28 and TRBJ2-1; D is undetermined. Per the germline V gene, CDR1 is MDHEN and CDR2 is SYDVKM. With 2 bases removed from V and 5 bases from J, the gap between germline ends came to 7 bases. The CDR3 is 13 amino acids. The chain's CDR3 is CASSLIPNNEQFF. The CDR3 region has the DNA TGTGCCAGCAGTTTAATCCCGAACAATGAGCAGTTCTTC.